The following is a T cell receptor beta chain sequence with its context. Its target antigen remains unknown. No clone much larger than this one lies a single base away; base qualities are absent. What the time point label conveys for this sample: cells obtained before transplantation from donor or recipient. CD3+CD4+ and CD3+CD8+ populations were FACS-sorted from unstimulated pre-transplant donor and recipient cells taken from spleen or lymph nodes. Library construction relied on the immunoSEQ multiplex PCR assay. For most patients, genomic DNA was isolated with the Qiagen DNeasy Blood and Tissue Kit and sent frozen to Adaptive Biotechnologies for TCR sequencing. For most patients, high-throughput TCR-beta CDR3 sequencing of genomic DNA was performed by Adaptive Biotechnologies. Concerning the study's data processing: Adaptive's ImmunoSEQ software supplied the TCR sequencing data for about 18 patients, while MiXCR and VDJtools were used to process a few other patients. CD4 versus CD8 sorting errors were corrected by removing sequences found in both subsets at a frequency ratio below 5:1. CDR3 nucleotide sequences shared by donor and recipient were removed because the origin of these sequences could not be assigned. To be classed as alloreactive, a clone needed at least 2-fold expansion over unstimulated cells and a minimum CFSE-low frequency of 0.002% (template counts) or 0.001% (read counts). Mappable clones were those detected in sequenced pre-transplant spleen, lymph node, or MLR CFSE-low populations of the donor or recipient. Cumulative frequency of alloreactive clones was calculated as a percentage of all sequences weighted by copy number. Entries here come from immuneACCESS through TCRdb and include only in-frame sequences with V and J called. Some clones fail to appear in such tables; in the studies checked, an unresolved V gene covers under half of the shortfall, and the cause of the remainder is unknown. V and J calls plus clone size are reproduced from that table; the DNA served to infer D and trimming. The sample contains 30,000 to 40,000 clones, about 93% of them found a single time. The ten largest make up less than 25% of the sample.

These data originate in a study of graft-versus-host responses after intestinal transplantation (dated by TCRdb to the early 2020s). About the study as a whole: Recipients received multivisceral, liver-intestinal, or isolated intestinal transplants. Anti-thymocyte globulin induction was given to all recipients, followed by maintenance tacrolimus and steroids for roughly 3 years. Samples from a few later patients were sequenced in-house on an Illumina MiSeq with MiXCR processing rather than by the commercial service. Bulk TCR-beta CDR3 sequencing was used to track graft-versus-host and host-versus-graft alloreactive T cell clones in the graft, circulation and bone marrow after intestinal transplantation. The cohort enrolled around 23 intestinal transplant recipients including one retransplant, and a few patients lacking pretransplant specimens were excluded. Donor T cell macrochimerism was defined as a peak of at least 4% donor T cells among recipient peripheral blood mononuclear cells. Alloreactive clones were identified by sequencing pre-transplant mixed lymphocyte reaction products and comparing them with unstimulated pre-transplant donor and recipient T cells. General findings and caveats noted by the study authors: Early after transplant, peak levels of circulating GvH clones were associated with declines in HvG clones. GvH clones were detected in recipient bone marrow, and some appeared earlier in ileal mucosa or blood, consistent with an intestinal mucosal origin. In patients with donor T cell macrochimerism, the allografts had high GvH to HvG T cell clonal ratios. The relatively low number and heterogeneity of intestinal transplant patients limited the conclusions.

CDR1 and CDR2, per the germline V gene, are SGHDN and FVKESK. The cysteine opens and the phenylalanine closes a CDR3 of 18 amino acids. Only CDR3 DNA is held: 54 bases, read in frame from base 1. Trimming takes 2 bases from V and 5 bases from J, and the germline ends sit 24 bases apart. The starting material was unstimulated CD8+ T cells sorted from spleen or lymph node cells, obtained before transplant. The TCR comes from a human donor who was the organ donor for an intestinal transplant. Recombination connected TRBV14 to TRBJ2-5; there is no confident call for the D gene. The CDR3 protein sequence reads: CASSQLRTTTAIFETQYF. The sequenced DNA is TGTGCCAGCAGCCAATTAAGAACCACGACGGCGATATTTGAGACCCAGTACTTC.